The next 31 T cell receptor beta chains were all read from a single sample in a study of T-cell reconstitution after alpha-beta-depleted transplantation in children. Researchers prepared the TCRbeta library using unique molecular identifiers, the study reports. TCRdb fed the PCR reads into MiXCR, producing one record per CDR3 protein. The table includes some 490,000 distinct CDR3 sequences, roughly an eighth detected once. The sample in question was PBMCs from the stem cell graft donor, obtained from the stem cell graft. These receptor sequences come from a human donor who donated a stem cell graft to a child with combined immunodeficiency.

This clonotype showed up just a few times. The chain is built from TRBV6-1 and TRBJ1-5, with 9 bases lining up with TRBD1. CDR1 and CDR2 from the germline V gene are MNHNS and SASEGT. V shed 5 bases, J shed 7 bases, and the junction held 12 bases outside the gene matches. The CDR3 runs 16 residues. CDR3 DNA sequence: TGTGCCAGCAGTCTCAGACAGGGGGTCTTTGGGCAGCCCCAGCATTTT. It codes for CASSLRQGVFGQPQHF.

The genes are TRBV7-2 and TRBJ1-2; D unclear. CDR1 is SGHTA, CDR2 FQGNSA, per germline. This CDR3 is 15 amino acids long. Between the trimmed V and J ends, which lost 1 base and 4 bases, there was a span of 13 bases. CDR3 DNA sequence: TGTGCCAGCAGCTTAGAGGCCGGACTCCTCTATGGCTACACCTTC. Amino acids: CASSLEAGLLYGYTF.

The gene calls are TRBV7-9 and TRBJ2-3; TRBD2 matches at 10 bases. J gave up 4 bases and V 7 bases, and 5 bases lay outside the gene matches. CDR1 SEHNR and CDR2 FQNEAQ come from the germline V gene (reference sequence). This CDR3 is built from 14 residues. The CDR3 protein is CASTRAGGADTQYF. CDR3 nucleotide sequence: TGTGCCAGCACGCGAGCGGGAGGGGCAGATACGCAGTATTTT.

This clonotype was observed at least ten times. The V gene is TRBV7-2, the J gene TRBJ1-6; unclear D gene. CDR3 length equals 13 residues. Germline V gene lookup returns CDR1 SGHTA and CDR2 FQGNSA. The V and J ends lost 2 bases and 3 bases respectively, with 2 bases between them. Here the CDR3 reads CASSLHYNSPLHF. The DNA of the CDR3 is TGTGCCAGCAGCTTACACTATAATTCACCCCTCCACTTT.

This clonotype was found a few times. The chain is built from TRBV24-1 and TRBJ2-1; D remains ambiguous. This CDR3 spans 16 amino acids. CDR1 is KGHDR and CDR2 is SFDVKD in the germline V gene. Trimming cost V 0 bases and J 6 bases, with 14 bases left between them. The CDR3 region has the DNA TGTGCCACCAGTGATTTGCGGCCCCCCCACGTCAATGAGCAGTTCTTC. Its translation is CATSDLRPPHVNEQFF.

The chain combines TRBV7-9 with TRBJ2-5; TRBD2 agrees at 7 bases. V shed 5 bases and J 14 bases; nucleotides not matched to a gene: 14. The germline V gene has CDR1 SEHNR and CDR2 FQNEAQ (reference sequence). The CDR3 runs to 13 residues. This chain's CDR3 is CASSRGRGEGLYF. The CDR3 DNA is TGTGCCAGCAGCCGGGGCCGAGGGGAGGGCCTCTACTTC.

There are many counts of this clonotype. The CDR3 here is CASGLGTGKNTF. CDR3 nucleotides: TGTGCTAGTGGTTTGGGGACAGGGAAGAACACCTTC. V gene TRBV12-5 combines with J gene TRBJ1-2; TRBD1 aligns across 8 bases. With 1 base clipped from V and 12 bases from J, the junction kept 4 bases outside the gene matches. The CDR3 spans 12 residues. CDR1 and CDR2 (germline): LGHNT, FRNRAP.

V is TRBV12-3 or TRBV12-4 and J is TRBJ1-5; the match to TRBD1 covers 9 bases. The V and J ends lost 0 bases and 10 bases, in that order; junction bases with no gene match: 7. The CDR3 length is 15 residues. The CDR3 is CASSLAGTGSYPQHF. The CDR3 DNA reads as TGTGCCAGCAGTTTAGCCGGGACAGGGTCATACCCCCAGCATTTT.

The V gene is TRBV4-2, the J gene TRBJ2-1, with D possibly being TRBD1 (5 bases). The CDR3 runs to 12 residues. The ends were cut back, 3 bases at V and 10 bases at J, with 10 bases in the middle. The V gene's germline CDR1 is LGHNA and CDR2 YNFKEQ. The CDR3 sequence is CASSQISGEQFF. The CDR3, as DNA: TGTGCCAGCAGCCAGATCTCAGGGGAGCAGTTCTTC.

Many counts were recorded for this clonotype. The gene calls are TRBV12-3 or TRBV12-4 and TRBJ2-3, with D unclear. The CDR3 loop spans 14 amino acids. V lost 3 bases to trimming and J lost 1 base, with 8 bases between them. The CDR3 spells CASSFSQGTDTQYF. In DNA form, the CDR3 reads TGTGCCAGCAGTTTTAGCCAGGGCACAGATACGCAGTATTTT.

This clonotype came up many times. CDR3 nucleotides: TGTGCCAGCAGCTTCCTTGGGTCGCGGGAGAGGAATGAGCAGTTCTTC. This encodes CASSFLGSRERNEQFF. The V call is TRBV7-3, the J call TRBJ2-1, with 7 bases fitting TRBD2. Germline V gene data show CDR1 as SGHTA and CDR2 as FQGTGA. The CDR3 is 16 residues long. V gave up 3 bases and J gave up 7 bases; unmatched junction bases: 12.

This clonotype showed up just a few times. This chain's CDR3 is CSAKGPSTTLDTGELFF. CDR3 nucleotide sequence: TGCAGTGCTAAGGGACCTTCTACCACACTAGACACCGGGGAGCTGTTTTTT. The V and J genes are TRBV20-1 and TRBJ2-2; the D call may be TRBD1 or TRBD2 (5 bases each). This CDR3 region has 17 residues. Per germline, CDR1 DFQATT and CDR2 SNEGSKA (reference sequence). The V gene lost 4 bases and the J gene lost 3 bases, with 21 bases spanning the gap.

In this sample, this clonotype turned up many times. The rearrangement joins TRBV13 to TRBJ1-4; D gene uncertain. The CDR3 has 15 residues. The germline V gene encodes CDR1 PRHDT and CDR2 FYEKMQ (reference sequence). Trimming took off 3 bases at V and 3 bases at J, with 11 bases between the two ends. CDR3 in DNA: TGTGCCAGCAGCTTCGGTCATGCCGCTAATGAAAAACTGTTTTTT. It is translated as CASSFGHAANEKLFF.

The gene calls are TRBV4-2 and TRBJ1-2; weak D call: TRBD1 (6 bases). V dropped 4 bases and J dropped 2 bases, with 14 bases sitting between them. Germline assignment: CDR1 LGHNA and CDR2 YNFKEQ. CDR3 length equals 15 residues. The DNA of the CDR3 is TGTGCCAGCAGCCCCTACGGACAGTCAAACTATGGCTACACCTTC. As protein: CASSPYGQSNYGYTF.

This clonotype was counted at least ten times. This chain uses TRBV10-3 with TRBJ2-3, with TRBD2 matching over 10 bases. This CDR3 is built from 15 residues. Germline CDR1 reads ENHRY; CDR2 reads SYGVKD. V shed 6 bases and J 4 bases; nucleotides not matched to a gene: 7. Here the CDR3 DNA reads TGTGCCATCAGCGAAGGACTAGCGGACTCAGATACGCAGTATTTT. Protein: CAISEGLADSDTQYF.

CDR3 DNA sequence: TGCGCCAGCAGCTTGAGGTCGACCCCCACCGGGGAGCTGTTTTTT. As protein: CASSLRSTPTGELFF. This rearrangement joins TRBV5-1 to TRBJ2-2; D remains ambiguous. In germline, CDR1 is SGHRS, CDR2 YFSETQ. The ends were cut back, 1 base at V and 4 bases at J, with 11 bases in the middle. This CDR3 has 15 residues.

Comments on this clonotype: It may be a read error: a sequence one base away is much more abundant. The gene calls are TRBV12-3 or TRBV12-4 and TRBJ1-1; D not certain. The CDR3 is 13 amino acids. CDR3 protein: CASTARVNPEAFF. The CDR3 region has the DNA TGTGCCAGCACCGCAAGGGTGAACCCTGAAGCTTTCTTT.

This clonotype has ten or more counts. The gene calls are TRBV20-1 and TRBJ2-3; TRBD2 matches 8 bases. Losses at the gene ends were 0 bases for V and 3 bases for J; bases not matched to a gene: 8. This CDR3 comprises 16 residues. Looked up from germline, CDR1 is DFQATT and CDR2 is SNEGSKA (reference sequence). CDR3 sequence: CSARDIREGGTDTQYF. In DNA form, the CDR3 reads TGCAGTGCTAGAGATATTCGGGAGGGCGGAACAGATACGCAGTATTTT.

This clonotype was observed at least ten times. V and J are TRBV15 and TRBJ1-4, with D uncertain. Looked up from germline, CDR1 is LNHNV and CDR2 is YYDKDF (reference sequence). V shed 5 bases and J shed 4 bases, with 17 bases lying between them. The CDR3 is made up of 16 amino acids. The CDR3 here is CATSGGGGNINEKLFF. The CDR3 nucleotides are TGTGCCACCAGCGGAGGTGGTGGTAACATTAATGAAAAACTGTTTTTT.

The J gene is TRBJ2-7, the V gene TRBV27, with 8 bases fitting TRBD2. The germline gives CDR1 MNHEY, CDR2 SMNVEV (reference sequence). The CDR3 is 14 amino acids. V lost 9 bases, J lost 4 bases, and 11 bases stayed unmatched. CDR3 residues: CASQKAGDVYEQYF. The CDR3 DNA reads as TGTGCCAGTCAAAAAGCGGGAGACGTTTACGAGCAGTACTTC.

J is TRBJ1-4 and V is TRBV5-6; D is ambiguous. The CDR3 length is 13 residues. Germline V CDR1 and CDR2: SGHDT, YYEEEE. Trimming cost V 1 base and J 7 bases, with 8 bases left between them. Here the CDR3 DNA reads TGTGCCAGCAGCTTGTACGAACTTGAAAAACTGTTTTTT. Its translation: CASSLYELEKLFF.

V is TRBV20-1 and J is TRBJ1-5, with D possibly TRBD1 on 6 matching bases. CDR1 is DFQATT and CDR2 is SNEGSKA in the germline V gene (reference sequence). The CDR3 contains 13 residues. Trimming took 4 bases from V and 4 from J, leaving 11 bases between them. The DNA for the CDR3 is TGCAGTGCTAACCGGCAGGGGAATCAGCCCCAGCATTTT. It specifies CSANRQGNQPQHF.

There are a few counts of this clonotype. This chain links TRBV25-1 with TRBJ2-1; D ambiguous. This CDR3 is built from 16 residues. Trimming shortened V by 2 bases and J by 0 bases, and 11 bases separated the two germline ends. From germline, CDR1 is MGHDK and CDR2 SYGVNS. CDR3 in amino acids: CASSELSVSSYNEQFF. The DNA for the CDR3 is TGTGCCAGCAGTGAACTCAGCGTGAGCTCCTACAATGAGCAGTTCTTC.

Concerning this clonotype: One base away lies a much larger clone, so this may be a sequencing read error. CDR3 DNA: TGTGCCAGCAGTCTACCCACAGGGGCCGGGAGAGAGACCCAGTACTTC. Encoded protein: CASSLPTGAGRETQYF. The rearrangement joins TRBV28 to TRBJ2-5, with D perhaps TRBD1 (7 bases). Germline lookup yields CDR1 MDHEN and CDR2 SYDVKM. The CDR3 is 16 amino acids. V was cut by 5 bases and J by 4 bases, with 20 bases left in between.

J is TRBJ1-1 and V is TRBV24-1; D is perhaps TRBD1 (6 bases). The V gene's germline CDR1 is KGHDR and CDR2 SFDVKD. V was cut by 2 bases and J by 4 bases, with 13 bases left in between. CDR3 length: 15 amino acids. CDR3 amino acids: CATSDWPRGATEAFF. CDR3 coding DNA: TGTGCCACCAGTGATTGGCCACGGGGGGCCACTGAAGCTTTCTTT.

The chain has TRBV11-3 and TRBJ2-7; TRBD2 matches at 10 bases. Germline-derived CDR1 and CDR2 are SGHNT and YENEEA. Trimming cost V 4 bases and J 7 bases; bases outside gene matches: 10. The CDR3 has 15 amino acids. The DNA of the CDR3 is TGTGCCAGCAGCTCCAGGACTAGCGGAGGGATTGAGCAGTACTTC. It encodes CASSSRTSGGIEQYF.

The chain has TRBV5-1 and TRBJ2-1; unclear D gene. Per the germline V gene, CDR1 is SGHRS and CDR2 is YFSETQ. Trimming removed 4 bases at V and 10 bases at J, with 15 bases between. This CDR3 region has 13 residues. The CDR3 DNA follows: TGCGCCAGCAGCATAGACACCGTCGGGGAGCAGTTCTTC. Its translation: CASSIDTVGEQFF.

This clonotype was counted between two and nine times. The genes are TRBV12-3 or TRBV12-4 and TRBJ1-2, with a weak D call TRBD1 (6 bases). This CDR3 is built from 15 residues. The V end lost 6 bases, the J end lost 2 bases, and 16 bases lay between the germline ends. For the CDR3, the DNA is TGTGCCAGCAGCAAGACAGGCCTTGGGAACTATGGCTACACCTTC. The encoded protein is CASSKTGLGNYGYTF.

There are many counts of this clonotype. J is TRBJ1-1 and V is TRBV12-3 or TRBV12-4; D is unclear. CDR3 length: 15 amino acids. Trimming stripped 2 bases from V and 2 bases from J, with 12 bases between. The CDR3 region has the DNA TGTGCCAGCAGTTTAAGGTTACTGGTTAACACTGAAGCTTTCTTT. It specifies CASSLRLLVNTEAFF.

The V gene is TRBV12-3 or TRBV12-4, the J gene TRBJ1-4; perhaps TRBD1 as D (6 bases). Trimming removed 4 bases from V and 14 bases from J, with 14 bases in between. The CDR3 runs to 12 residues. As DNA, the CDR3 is TGTGCCAGCAGTTACACGGGACACGGGCTGTTTTTT. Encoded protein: CASSYTGHGLFF.

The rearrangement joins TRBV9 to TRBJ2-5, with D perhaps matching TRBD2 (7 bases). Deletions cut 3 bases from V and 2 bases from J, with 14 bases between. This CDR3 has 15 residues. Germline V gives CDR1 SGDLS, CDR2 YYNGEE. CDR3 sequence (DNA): TGTGCCAGCAGCGGGGGGGGCGCGCCTCAAGAGACCCAGTACTTC. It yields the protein CASSGGGAPQETQYF.